The rows below give T cell receptor beta chains drawn from one sample of a study of T cells in localized non-small cell lung cancer. Produced via immunoSEQ multiplex PCR; TCRdb's table is partial and in-frame only. The data hold about 28,000 clones, with 80% to 95% observed a single time. Source: peripheral blood, taken before any cancer treatment. The receptor set was obtained from a female donor older than 55 with stage I lung adenocarcinoma. Both conserved end residues are part of each CDR3. A D gene is named only where the DNA matches it firmly. Where a row states a size, it is once, few, many or the class of an expanded clone; other rows omit it.

TRBD1,TRBJ2-7,15,TRBV2,once,TGTGCCAGCACCCGACAGGGAGCGATGGGTACCGAGCAGTACTTC,CASTRQGAMGTEQYF
.,TRBJ2-1,12,TRBV27,.,TGTGCCAGCGGAATACCAGGGGATGAGCAGTTCTTC,CASGIPGDEQFF
.,TRBJ1-1,11,TRBV28,.,TGTGCCAGCGTCAATAACCGACGCGCTTTCTTT,CASVNNRRAFF
TRBD1,TRBJ1-2,14,TRBV19,.,TGTGCCAGTAGTCAGACAGGGGGAGCGTATGGCTACACCTTC,CASSQTGGAYGYTF
.,TRBJ2-3,15,TRBV6-1,.,TGTGCCAGCAGTGAGACGTCAATTAGCACAGATACGCAGTATTTT,CASSETSISTDTQYF
.,TRBJ2-2,15,TRBV5-1,.,TGCGCCAGCAGCTTTGAGGGCTATGGTCCCGGGGAGCTGTTTTTT,CASSFEGYGPGELFF
.,TRBJ2-2,15,TRBV7-8,once,TGTGCCAGCACCGCCCGAGGAGGATCCACCGGGGAGCTGTTTTTT,CASTARGGSTGELFF
.,TRBJ2-1,15,TRBV9,.,TGTGCCAGCAGCGTTCAGGGGCATGGCTACAATGAGCAGTTCTTC,CASSVQGHGYNEQFF
.,TRBJ1-6,13,TRBV7-3,.,TGTGCCAGCAGCCCGTGGCAGGGGAGCTCCCTCCACTTT,CASSPWQGSSLHF
TRBD1,TRBJ2-7,14,TRBV5-1,.,TGCGCCAGCACCAAACGGGACAGGGCTGGCGAGCAGTACTTC,CASTKRDRAGEQYF
.,TRBJ1-5,15,TRBV7-2,.,TGTGCCAGCAGCTTTACCGGGACAACGAATCAGCCCCAGCATTTT,CASSFTGTTNQPQHF
TRBD1,TRBJ1-5,16,TRBV2,hyperexpanded,TGTGCCAGCACAAAGGACCGGGACAGGGCCGATCAGCCCCAGCATTTT,CASTKDRDRADQPQHF
TRBD2,TRBJ2-1,13,TRBV10-3,.,TGTGCCATCATGACTAGCGGGGCGGATGAGCAGTTCTTC,CAIMTSGADEQFF
.,TRBJ2-3,17,TRBV4-1,.,TGCGCCAGCAGCCAAGATCGAACTACTCACAGCACAGATACGCAGTATTTT,CASSQDRTTHSTDTQYF
.,TRBJ1-2,13,TRBV30,.,TGTGCCTGGAGTGCAGATCCCCCCTATGGCTACACCTTC,CAWSADPPYGYTF
TRBD2,TRBJ2-1,16,TRBV7-9,.,TGTGCCAGCCGAGGACTAGCGGGAGCGAGGGGGGGTGAGCAGTTCTTC,CASRGLAGARGGEQFF
TRBD1,TRBJ1-2,16,TRBV18,.,TGTGCCAGCTCACCCGGGACAGTTCTTCATGTGGATGGCTACACCTTC,CASSPGTVLHVDGYTF
.,TRBJ1-6,13,TRBV5-1,.,TGCGCCAGCAGCCCAGGACTGCCCGACACCCTCCACTTT,CASSPGLPDTLHF